The clone carrying this T cell receptor beta chain was found a few times. Clones were read by immunoSEQ multiplex PCR, and TCRdb kept only the in-frame ones, dropping some. Of almost 55,000 clones listed, 83% are singletons. This entry is derived from a study of blood T cell repertoires in COVID-19. The CDR3 runs 15 residues. Sequenced sample: peripheral blood. This TCR was sampled from a human donor in a cohort sampled during active COVID-19. J is TRBJ2-5 and V is TRBV21-1; the DNA was not used to check the table's D call, TRBD2. TRBV21-1 is annotated as a pseudogene. CDR3 amino acids: CASSKPTSGDETQYF. CDR3 nucleotide sequence: TGTGCCAGCAGCAAACCGACTAGCGGGGATGAGACCCAGTACTTC.